This T cell receptor beta chain was obtained from a study of blood T cell repertoires in COVID-19. Looking at the study overall: The samples span acute and convalescent COVID-19 from the United States, Italy and Spain. Sources were T cells, B-cell-depleted T cells, or PBMCs; the material itself was cDNA or gDNA.

Germline CDR1 MNHEY, CDR2 SMNVEV (reference sequence). The germline V and J ends were trimmed by 9 bases and 11 bases, with 16 bases remaining between them. The CDR3 is 11 residues long. Methods used by the authors: Amplification of reference gene primers provided the estimated nucleated cell counts. Produced via immunoSEQ multiplex PCR; TCRdb's table is partial and in-frame only. V and J calls and clone size follow that table, whereas D and trimming were derived from the DNA. This sample has around 16,000 clones, with around 82% found just once. This receptor was taken from a human donor in a cohort sampled during active COVID-19. Input material: peripheral blood. The gene calls are TRBV27 and TRBJ1-1; possibly TRBD1 for D (5 bases). In DNA, the CDR3 is TGTGCCAGTTCCAGGGTATCTGGGGCTTTCTTT. This translates into CASSRVSGAFF.